The 20 T cell receptor beta chains below come from one sample, sequenced in a study of spatial heterogeneity in lung cancer. Each CDR3 protein is one row after TCRdb ran MiXCR on the 5' RACE reads. The sample shows 9,500 to 11,000 distinct CDR3 sequences, 4% to 6.5% of them seen only once. Study-wide findings and caveats: Within tumors, counts of expanded alpha and beta TCRs tracked tumor mutation counts.

Indicated time point: sample taken at primary tumor resection. These receptors are not linked to any known antigen. The input for sequencing was lung tumor tissue, taken at surgery. The receptors were sampled from a male donor with early-stage non-small cell lung cancer.

This clonotype was counted only a few times. As an off-target read in a library built for alpha chains, this beta chain has a frequency of little significance. The chain uses TRBV6-2 or TRBV6-3 and TRBJ2-3, with no clear D. Per germline, CDR1 MNHEY and CDR2 SVGEGT. CDR3 length: 14 residues. The V end was cut by 10 bases, the J end by 1 base, with 15 bases between. CDR3 residues: CATGRSLGTDTQYF. The CDR3, as DNA: TGTGCCACCGGACGGAGTCTAGGCACAGATACGCAGTATTTT.

This clonotype came up many times. This beta chain came through as a stray read in a library set up for alpha chains, and its size says little. The rearrangement uses TRBV5-6 and TRBJ1-5, with D maybe TRBD1 (6 bases). Trimming took 4 bases from V and 0 from J, leaving 17 bases between them. Germline loops: CDR1 SGHDT, CDR2 YYEEEE. The CDR3 sequence is 17 residues long. The CDR3 here is CASSIQDRPYSNQPQHF. The CDR3 region has the DNA TGTGCCAGCAGCATCCAGGACAGACCTTATAGCAATCAGCCCCAGCATTTT.

In its sample, this clonotype was seen many times. Found in a library prepared for alpha chains, this beta chain is an off-target read, and its abundance has little meaning. The chain uses TRBV29-1 and TRBJ1-1; tentative D call: TRBD1 (6 bases). The CDR3 length is 14 residues. Germline CDR1 SQVTM, CDR2 ANQGSEA. Trimming removed 2 bases at V and 7 bases at J, with 17 bases between. The CDR3 sequence is CSVEPPGQPYEAFF. The CDR3 bases are TGCAGCGTTGAACCTCCGGGACAACCGTATGAAGCTTTCTTT.

In this sample, this clonotype turned up a few times. The library was built for alpha chains, so this beta chain is an off-target read and its size means little. CDR3 in DNA: TGTGCCAGCAGTGTCGGACATGACTACGAGCAGTACTTC. Translated: CASSVGHDYEQYF. This sequence joins TRBV6-1 and TRBJ2-7, with D tentatively TRBD1 (5 bases). Germline CDR1 and CDR2: MNHNS and SASEGT. V lost 4 bases and J lost 3, with 10 bases in between. This CDR3 is built from 13 residues.

Ten or more counts support this clonotype. The library was built for alpha chains, so this beta chain is an off-target read and its size means little. The rearrangement links TRBV7-9 to TRBJ2-1; maybe TRBD2 (6 bases). This CDR3 spans 15 amino acids. The germline CDR1 and CDR2 sequences are SEHNR and FQNEAQ (reference sequence). Trimming took 7 bases from V and 0 from J, leaving 13 bases between them. The chain's CDR3 is CASIIGGSSYNEQFF. CDR3 DNA: TGTGCCAGCATTATTGGGGGGAGCTCCTACAATGAGCAGTTCTTC. The variable domain in full, with the rest retrieved from reference TRBV7-9 and TRBJ2-1, is DTGVSQNPRHKITKRGQNVTFRCDPISEHNRLYWYRQTLGQGPEFLTYFQNEAQLEKSRLLSDRFSAERPKGSFSTLEIQRTEQGDSAMYLCASIIGGSSYNEQFFGPGTRLTVL.

This clonotype was counted ten times or more. This beta chain is an unintended read in a library built for alpha chains; its size means little. V is TRBV6-1 and J is TRBJ1-1, with TRBD1 as a possible D gene (5 bases). The CDR3 loop spans 12 amino acids. The ends were cut back, 5 bases at V and 6 bases at J, with 10 bases in the middle. The germline V gene encodes CDR1 MNHNS and CDR2 SASEGT. The CDR3 sequence is CASSNQGPEAFF. Written as DNA, the CDR3 is TGTGCCAGCAGTAATCAGGGACCTGAAGCTTTCTTT.

The sample holds many counts of this clonotype. Because the library targeted alpha chains, this beta chain is an off-target read whose size means little. DNA of the CDR3: TGTGCCACCACGGCTGAGGGCATAAGCTCCTACGAGCAGTACTTC. Protein sequence: CATTAEGISSYEQYF. The genes are TRBV10-3 and TRBJ2-7, with D perhaps matching TRBD2 (5 bases). CDR3 length equals 15 residues. Germline V lookup: CDR1 ENHRY, CDR2 SYGVKD. Trimming took 10 bases from V and 0 from J, leaving 19 bases between them.

Ten or more counts support this clonotype. This beta chain is an unintended read in a library built for alpha chains; its size means little. The rearrangement links TRBV4-1 to TRBJ1-1; no firm D call. The CDR3 is made up of 16 amino acids. Germline CDR1 is MGHRA and CDR2 is YSYEKL. The V and J ends lost 1 base and 2 bases respectively, with 14 bases between them. The DNA for the CDR3 is TGCGCCAGCAGCCAAGCGGCTTTGATAGAAAACACTGAAGCTTTCTTT. As protein: CASSQAALIENTEAFF.

At least ten counts were recorded for this clonotype. The library was built for alpha chains, so this beta chain is an off-target read and its size means little. This chain links TRBV29-1 with TRBJ2-3, with 7 bases fitting TRBD2. The CDR3 length is 22 residues. CDR1 and CDR2 from the germline V gene are SQVTM and ANQGSEA. Trimming took 3 bases from V and 6 from J; bases not matched to a gene: 33. CDR3 in amino acids: CSVEMGAVPGPMTSSLSDTQYF. CDR3 bases: TGCAGCGTTGAGATGGGCGCCGTCCCCGGCCCGATGACTAGCAGTTTATCTGATACGCAGTATTTT.

A remark on this clonotype: Being off target in a library aimed at alpha chains, this beta chain has a size of little meaning. The chain couples TRBV12-5 to TRBJ2-1, with 11 positions matching TRBD2. The CDR3 spans 13 residues. The germline gives CDR1 LGHNT, CDR2 FRNRAP. The V gene end was trimmed by 6 bases and the J gene end by 10 bases; junction bases not matched to a gene: 5. The CDR3 region is CASGGGTSGEQFF. The CDR3 nucleotides read TGTGCTAGTGGGGGAGGGACTAGCGGCGAGCAGTTCTTC.

Only a few counts were recorded for this clonotype. Since the library was made to target alpha chains, this beta chain is a stray read and its abundance is not meaningful. The chain carries TRBV10-1 and TRBJ2-7; 7 bases map to TRBD1. Germline assignment: CDR1 WNHNN and CDR2 SYGVQD (reference sequence). V dropped 5 bases and J dropped 2; count of bases not matched to a gene: 6. The CDR3 has 14 residues. CDR3: CASSPRGPPYEQYF. CDR3 DNA sequence: TGCGCCAGCAGTCCAAGGGGGCCTCCCTACGAGCAGTACTTC.

This clonotype showed up many times. The size of this beta chain means little, since it is a stray read in a library made for alpha chains. CDR3 protein: CASSLDRASNQPQHF. CDR3 sequence (DNA): TGTGCCAGCAGCCTGGACAGGGCAAGCAATCAGCCCCAGCATTTT. The rearrangement uses TRBV2 and TRBJ1-5; 8 nucleotides match TRBD1. V lost 6 bases, J lost 1 base, and 5 bases stayed unmatched. The CDR3 sequence is 15 residues long. CDR1 is SNHLY and CDR2 is FYNNEI in the germline V gene.

This clonotype was detected ten times or more. This beta chain appears as a stray read in a library generated for alpha chains; its size is not informative. The rearrangement uses TRBV5-1 and TRBJ1-5; no clear D gene. The V end lost 0 bases, the J end lost 3 bases, and 4 bases lay between the germline ends. This CDR3 spans 13 amino acids. In germline, CDR1 is SGHRS, CDR2 YFSETQ. For the CDR3, the DNA is TGCGCCAGCAGCTTGGGGACCAATCAGCCCCAGCATTTT. Protein: CASSLGTNQPQHF.

This clonotype was picked up many times. This beta chain is an unintended read in a library built for alpha chains; its size means little. The gene calls are TRBV6-2 or TRBV6-3 and TRBJ2-1, with D maybe TRBD2 (5 bases). V dropped 7 bases and J dropped 9 bases, with 25 bases sitting between them. Germline lookup yields CDR1 MNHEY and CDR2 SVGEGT. This CDR3 spans 16 amino acids. Here the CDR3 reads CASKLIDGVGASEQFF. CDR3 sequence (DNA): TGTGCCAGCAAACTAATCGACGGGGTAGGAGCCAGTGAGCAGTTCTTC.

This clonotype appeared many times. Because this beta chain is a stray read in a library intended to capture alpha chains, its abundance should not be given much weight. This chain links TRBV12-3 or TRBV12-4 with TRBJ1-2; 9 nucleotides line up with TRBD1. The CDR3 covers 14 residues. V shed 5 bases and J 8 bases; nucleotides not matched to a gene: 9. The CDR3: CASSPSQGASGYTF. The CDR3 DNA sequence: TGTGCCAGCAGTCCCTCACAGGGGGCGTCCGGCTACACCTTC.

Ten or more counts support this clonotype. The library was prepared for alpha chains; this beta chain is a stray read, so its frequency means little. The chain joins TRBV3-1 to TRBJ1-2; D possibly corresponds to TRBD1 (5 bases). Germline CDR1 LGHDT, CDR2 YNNKEL (reference sequence). Between the trimmed V and J ends, which lost 5 bases and 12 bases, there was a span of 16 bases. CDR3 size: 12 residues. CDR3: CASSGDGNYNTF. The CDR3 DNA follows: TGTGCCAGCAGCGGGGACGGAAACTATAACACCTTC.

In its sample, this clonotype was seen many times. Since the library was made to target alpha chains, this beta chain is a stray read and its abundance is not meaningful. The chain employs TRBV7-9 and TRBJ2-3; 9 nucleotides agree with TRBD1. The CDR3 totals 16 residues. Germline V gene data show CDR1 as SEHNR and CDR2 as FQNEAQ (reference sequence). Trimming removed 3 bases from V and 2 bases from J; junction bases left unmatched: 6. The CDR3 protein is CASSFAGTGLTDTQYF. Written as DNA, the CDR3 is TGTGCCAGCAGCTTTGCCGGGACAGGGCTCACAGATACGCAGTATTTT.

This clonotype is medium-sized by share. With the library built for alpha chains, this beta chain is off target and its frequency is not meaningful. The V call is TRBV29-1, the J call TRBJ2-7; D gene uncertain. This CDR3 contains 11 residues. In germline, CDR1 is SQVTM, CDR2 ANQGSEA. V was clipped by 4 bases and J by 4 bases, with 8 bases between them. The CDR3 nucleotides read TGCAGCGTTGCTGACCTATACGAGCAGTACTTC. Its translation: CSVADLYEQYF.

In its sample, this clonotype ranks as medium-sized (0.01 to 0.1%). This beta chain is an off-target read within a library intended for alpha chains, so its frequency means little. The chain links TRBV27 to TRBJ1-5; D is undetermined. The CDR3 spans 13 residues. CDR1 and CDR2 from the germline V gene are MNHEY and SMNVEV (reference sequence). The V gene lost 3 bases and the J gene lost 2 bases, with 5 bases spanning the gap. The chain's CDR3 is CASSLARNQPQHF. The CDR3 coding sequence is TGTGCCAGCAGTTTGGCCCGCAATCAGCCCCAGCATTTT.

This clonotype was seen ten or more times. Found in a library prepared for alpha chains, this beta chain is an off-target read, and its abundance has little meaning. This chain links TRBV27 with TRBJ2-7; D is unclear. Germline-derived CDR1 and CDR2 are MNHEY and SMNVEV (reference sequence). The CDR3 has 13 amino acids. Trimming removed 3 bases at V and 2 bases at J, with 8 bases between. In nucleotides, the CDR3 is TGTGCCAGCAGTTTGGGGTTAGCCTACGAGCAGTACTTC. It specifies CASSLGLAYEQYF.